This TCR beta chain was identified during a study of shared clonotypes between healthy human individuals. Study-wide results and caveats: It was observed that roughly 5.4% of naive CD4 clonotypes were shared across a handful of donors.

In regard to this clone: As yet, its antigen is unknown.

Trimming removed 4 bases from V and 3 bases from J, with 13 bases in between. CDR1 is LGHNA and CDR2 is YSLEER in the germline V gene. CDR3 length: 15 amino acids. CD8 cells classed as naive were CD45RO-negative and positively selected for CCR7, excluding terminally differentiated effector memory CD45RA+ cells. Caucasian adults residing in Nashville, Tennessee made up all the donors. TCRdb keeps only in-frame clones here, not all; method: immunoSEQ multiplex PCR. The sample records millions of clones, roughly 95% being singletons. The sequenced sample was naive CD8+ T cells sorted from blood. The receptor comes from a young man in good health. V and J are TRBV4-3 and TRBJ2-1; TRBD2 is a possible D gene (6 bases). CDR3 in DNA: TGCGCCAGCAGCCTACTAGGTAGCGGCTACAATGAGCAGTTCTTC. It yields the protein CASSLLGSGYNEQFF.